This T cell receptor beta chain was documented in a study of immune evolution from preneoplasia to lung adenocarcinoma. TCRdb keeps only in-frame clones here, not all; method: immunoSEQ multiplex PCR. The sample shows 4,500 to 6,500 clones, around 87% of them seen only once. Overall study findings and caveats: Later-stage lesions seemingly showed higher T cell density and diversity than normal lung. Top clone frequencies peaked in normal lung, apparently declining through invasive adenocarcinoma.

Histologic diagnosis was independently verified by two lung pathologists. This clone was observed a handful of times. Its matching antigen is unknown. CDR1 is SGHAT, CDR2 FQDESV, per germline (reference sequence). The CDR3 is made up of 15 amino acids. Trimming at V came to 3 bases and at J to 4 bases, leaving 5 bases not matched to a gene. The sample taken for sequencing was FFPE invasive lung adenocarcinoma tissue. J is TRBJ2-3 and V is TRBV11-1; 9 bases align to TRBD1. The source of this sequence is a person aged 50-75 years with lung adenocarcinoma. CDR3 nucleotides: TGTGCCAGCAGCTTGACGGGACAGGGTGCAGATACGCAGTATTTT. Protein product: CASSLTGQGADTQYF.